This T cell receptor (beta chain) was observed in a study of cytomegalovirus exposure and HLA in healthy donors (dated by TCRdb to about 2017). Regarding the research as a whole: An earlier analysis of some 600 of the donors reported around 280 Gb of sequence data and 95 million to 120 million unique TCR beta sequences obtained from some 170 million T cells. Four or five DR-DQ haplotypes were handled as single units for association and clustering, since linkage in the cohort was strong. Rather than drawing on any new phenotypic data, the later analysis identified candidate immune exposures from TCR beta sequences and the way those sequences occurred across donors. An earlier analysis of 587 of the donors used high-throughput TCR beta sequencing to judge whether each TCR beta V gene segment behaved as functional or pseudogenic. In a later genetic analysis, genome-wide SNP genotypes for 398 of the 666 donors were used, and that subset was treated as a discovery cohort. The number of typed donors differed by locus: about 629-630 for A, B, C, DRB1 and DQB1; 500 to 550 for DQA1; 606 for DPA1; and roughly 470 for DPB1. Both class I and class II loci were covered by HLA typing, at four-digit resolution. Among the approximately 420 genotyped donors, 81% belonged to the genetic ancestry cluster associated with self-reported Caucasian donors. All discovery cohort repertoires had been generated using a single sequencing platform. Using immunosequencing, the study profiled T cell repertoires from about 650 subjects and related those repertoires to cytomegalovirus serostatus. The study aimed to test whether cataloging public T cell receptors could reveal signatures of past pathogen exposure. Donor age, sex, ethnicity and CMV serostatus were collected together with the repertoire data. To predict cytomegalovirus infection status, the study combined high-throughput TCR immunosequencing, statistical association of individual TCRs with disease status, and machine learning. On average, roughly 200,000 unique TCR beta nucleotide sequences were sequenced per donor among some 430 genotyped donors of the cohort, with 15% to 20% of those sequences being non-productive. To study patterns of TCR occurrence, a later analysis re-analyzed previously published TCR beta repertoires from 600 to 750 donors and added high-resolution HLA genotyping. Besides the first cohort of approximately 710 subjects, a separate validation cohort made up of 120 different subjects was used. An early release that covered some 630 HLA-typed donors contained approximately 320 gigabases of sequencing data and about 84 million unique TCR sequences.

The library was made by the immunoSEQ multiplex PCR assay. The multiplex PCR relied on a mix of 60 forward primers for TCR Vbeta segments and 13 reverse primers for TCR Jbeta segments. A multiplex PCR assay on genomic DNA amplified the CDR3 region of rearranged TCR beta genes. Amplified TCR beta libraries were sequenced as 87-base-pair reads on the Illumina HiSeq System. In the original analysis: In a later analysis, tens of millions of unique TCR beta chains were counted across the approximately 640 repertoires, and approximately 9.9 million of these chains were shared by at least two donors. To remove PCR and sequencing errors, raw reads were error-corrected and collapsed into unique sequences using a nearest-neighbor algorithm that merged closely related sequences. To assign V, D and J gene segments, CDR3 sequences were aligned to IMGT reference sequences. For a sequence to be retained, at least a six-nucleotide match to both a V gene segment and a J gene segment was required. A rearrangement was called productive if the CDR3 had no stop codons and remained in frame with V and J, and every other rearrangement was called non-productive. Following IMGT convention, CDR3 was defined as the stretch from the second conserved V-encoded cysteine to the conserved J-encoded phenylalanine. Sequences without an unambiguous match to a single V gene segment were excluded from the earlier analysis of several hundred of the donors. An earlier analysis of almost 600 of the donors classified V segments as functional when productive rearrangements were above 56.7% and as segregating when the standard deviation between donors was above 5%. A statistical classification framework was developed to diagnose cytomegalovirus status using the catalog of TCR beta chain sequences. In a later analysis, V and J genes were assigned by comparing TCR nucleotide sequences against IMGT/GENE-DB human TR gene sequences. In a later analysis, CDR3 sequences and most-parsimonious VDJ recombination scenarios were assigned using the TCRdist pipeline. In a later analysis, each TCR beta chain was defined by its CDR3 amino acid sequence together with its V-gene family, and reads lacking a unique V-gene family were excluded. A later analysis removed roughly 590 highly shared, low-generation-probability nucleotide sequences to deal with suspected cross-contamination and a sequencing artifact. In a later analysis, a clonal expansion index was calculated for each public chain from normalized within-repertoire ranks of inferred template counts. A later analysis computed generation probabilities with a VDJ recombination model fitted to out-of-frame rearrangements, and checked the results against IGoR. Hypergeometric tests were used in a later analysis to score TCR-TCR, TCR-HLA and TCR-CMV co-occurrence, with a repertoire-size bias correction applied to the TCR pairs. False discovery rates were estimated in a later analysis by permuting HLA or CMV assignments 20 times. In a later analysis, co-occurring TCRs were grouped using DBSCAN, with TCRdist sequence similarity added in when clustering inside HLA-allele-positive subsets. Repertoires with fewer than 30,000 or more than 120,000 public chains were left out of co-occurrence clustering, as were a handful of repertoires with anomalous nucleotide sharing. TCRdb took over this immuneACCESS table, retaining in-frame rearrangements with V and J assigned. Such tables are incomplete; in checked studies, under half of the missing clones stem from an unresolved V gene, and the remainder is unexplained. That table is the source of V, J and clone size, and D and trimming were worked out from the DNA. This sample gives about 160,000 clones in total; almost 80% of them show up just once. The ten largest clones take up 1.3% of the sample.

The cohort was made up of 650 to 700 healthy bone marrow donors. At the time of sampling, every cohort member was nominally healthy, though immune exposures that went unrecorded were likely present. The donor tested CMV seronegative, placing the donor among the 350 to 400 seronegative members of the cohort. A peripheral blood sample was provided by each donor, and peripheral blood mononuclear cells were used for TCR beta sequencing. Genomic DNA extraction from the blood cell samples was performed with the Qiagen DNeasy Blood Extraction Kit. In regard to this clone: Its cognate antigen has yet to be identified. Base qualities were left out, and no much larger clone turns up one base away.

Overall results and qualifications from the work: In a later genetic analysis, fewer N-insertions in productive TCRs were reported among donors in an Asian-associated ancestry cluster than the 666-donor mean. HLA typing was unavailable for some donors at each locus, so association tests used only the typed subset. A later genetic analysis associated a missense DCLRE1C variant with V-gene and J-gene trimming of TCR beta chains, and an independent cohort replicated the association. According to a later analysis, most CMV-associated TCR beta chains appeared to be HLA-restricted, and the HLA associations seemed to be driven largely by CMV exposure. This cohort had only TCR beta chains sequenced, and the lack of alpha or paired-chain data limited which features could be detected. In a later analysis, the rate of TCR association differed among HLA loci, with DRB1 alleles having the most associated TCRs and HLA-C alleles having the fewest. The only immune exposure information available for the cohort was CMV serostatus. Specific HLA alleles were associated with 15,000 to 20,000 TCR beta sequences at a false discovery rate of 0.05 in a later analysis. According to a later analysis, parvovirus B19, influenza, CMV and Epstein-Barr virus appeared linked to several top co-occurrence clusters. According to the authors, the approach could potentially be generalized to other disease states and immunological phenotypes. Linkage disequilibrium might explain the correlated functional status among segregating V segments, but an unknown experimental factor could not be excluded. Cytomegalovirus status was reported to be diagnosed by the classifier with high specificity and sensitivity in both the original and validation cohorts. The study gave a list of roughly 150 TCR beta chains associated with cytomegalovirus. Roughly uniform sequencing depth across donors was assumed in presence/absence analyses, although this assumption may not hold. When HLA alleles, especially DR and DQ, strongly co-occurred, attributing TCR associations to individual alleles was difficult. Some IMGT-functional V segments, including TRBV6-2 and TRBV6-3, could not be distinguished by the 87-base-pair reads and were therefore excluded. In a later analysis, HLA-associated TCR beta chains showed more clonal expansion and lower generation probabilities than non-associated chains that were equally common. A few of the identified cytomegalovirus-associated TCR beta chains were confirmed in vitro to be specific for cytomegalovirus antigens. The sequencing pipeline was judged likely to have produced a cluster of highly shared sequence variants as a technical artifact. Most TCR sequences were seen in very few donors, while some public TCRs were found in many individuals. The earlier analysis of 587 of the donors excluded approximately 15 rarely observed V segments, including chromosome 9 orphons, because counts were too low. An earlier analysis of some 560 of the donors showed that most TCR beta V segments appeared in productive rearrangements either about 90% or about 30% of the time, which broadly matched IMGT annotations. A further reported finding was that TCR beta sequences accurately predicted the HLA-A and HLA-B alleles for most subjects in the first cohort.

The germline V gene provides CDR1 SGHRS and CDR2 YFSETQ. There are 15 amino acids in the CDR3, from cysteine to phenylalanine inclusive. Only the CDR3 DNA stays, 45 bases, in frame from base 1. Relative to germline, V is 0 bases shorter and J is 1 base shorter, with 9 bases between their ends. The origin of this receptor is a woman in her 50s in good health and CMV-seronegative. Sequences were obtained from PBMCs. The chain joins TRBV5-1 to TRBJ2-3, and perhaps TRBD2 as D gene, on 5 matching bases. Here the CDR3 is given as CASSLVLAGTDTQYF. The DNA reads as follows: TGCGCCAGCAGCTTGGTCCTAGCTGGCACAGATACGCAGTATTTT.